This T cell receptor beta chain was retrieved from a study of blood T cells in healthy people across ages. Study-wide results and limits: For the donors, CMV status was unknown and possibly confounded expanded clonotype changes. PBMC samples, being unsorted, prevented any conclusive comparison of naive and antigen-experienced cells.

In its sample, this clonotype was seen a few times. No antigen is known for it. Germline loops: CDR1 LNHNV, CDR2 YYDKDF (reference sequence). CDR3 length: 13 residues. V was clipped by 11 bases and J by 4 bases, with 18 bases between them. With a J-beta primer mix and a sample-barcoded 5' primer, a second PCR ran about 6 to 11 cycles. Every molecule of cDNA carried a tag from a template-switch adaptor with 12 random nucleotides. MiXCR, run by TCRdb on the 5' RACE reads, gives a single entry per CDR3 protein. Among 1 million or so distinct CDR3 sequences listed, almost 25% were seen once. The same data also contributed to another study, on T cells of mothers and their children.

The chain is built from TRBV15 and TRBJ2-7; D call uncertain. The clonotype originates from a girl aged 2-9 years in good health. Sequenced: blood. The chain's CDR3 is CAPQGPDPYEQYF. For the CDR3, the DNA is TGTGCCCCTCAAGGTCCAGATCCTTACGAGCAGTACTTC.